This T cell receptor (beta chain) came from a study of T cells in Graves' hyperthyroidism and ophthalmopathy. The V and J ends lost 1 base and 4 bases respectively, with 11 bases between them. The germline CDR1 and CDR2 sequences are GTSNPN and SVGIG (reference sequence). The CDR3 sequence is 15 residues long. The table lists this clonotype with many counts. Amplification yielded TCR beta CDR3 regions, with RNA transcripts as the source. The HTBI primer set served for first-round RT-PCR of the TCR CDR3. TCRdb re-called the multiplex PCR reads through MiXCR, storing one row per CDR3 protein. This sample has 650,000 to 750,000 distinct CDR3 sequences, with 12% to 15% found just once.

The chain recombines TRBV30 with TRBJ1-6; D not resolved. What was sequenced was blood. This clonotype originated in a woman aged 18 to 35 with Graves' hyperthyroidism. CDR3 amino acids: CAWSDRAVYNSPLHF. The DNA of the CDR3 is TGTGCCTGGAGTGACCGAGCCGTTTATAATTCACCCCTCCACTTT. Complete variable domain (other parts from reference TRBV30 and TRBJ1-6): SQTIHQWPATLVQPVGSPLSLECTVEGTSNPNLYWYRQAAGRGLQLLFYSVGIGQISSEVPQNLSASRPQDRQFILSSKKLLLSDSGFYLCAWSDRAVYNSPLHFGNGTRLTVT.